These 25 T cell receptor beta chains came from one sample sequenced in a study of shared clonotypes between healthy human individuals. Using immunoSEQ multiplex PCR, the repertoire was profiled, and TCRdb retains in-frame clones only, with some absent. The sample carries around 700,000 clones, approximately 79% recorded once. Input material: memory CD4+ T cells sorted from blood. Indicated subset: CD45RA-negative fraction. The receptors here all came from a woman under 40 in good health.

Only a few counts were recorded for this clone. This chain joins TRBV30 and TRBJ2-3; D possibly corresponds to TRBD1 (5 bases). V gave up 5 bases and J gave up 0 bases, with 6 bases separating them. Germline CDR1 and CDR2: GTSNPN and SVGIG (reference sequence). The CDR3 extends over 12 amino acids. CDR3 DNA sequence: TGTGCCTGGGGGGCCAGCACAGATACGCAGTATTTT. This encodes CAWGASTDTQYF.

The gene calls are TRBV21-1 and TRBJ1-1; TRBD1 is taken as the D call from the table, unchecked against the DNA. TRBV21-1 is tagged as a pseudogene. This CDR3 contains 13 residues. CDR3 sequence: CASSLGQNTEAFF. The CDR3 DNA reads TGTGCCAGCAGCCTCGGACAGAACACTGAAGCTTTCTTT.

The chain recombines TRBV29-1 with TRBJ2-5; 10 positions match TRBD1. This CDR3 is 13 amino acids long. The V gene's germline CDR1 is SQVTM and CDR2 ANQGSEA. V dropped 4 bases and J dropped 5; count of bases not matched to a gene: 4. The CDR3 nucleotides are TGCAGCGTTGTGGGGACAGGGGTGGAGACCCAGTACTTC. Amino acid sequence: CSVVGTGVETQYF. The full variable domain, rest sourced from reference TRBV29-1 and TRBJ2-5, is SAVISQKPSRDICQRGTSLTIQCQVDSQVTMMFWYRQQPGQSLTLIATANQGSEATYESGFVIDKFPISRPNLTFSTLTVSNMSPEDSSIYLCSVVGTGVETQYFGPGTRLLVL.

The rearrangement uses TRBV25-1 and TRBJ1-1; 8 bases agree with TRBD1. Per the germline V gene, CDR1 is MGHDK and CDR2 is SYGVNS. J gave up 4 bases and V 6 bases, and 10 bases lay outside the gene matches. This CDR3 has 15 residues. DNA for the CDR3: TGTGCCAGCAGCCTTACGGACAGGGTAGGCACTGAAGCTTTCTTT. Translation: CASSLTDRVGTEAFF.

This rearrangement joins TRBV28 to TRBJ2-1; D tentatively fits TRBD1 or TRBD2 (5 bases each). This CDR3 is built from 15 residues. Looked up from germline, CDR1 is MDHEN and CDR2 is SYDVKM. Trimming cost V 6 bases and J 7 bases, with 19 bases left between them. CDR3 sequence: CASRSPGPLMNEQFF. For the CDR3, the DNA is TGTGCCAGCAGGAGCCCGGGACCCTTGATGAATGAGCAGTTCTTC.

The CDR3 loop is CASSVMQPGAQPQHF. CDR3 coding DNA: TGTGCCAGCAGTGTTATGCAGCCCGGCGCTCAGCCCCAGCATTTT. The chain uses TRBV2 and TRBJ1-5; D unresolved. Germline lookup yields CDR1 SNHLY and CDR2 FYNNEI. V was trimmed by 4 bases and J by 6 bases, leaving 16 bases between them. The CDR3 contains 15 residues.

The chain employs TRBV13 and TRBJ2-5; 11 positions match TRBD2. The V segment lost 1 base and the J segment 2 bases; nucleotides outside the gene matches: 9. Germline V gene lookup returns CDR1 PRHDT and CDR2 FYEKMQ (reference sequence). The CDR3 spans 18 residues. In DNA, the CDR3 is TGTGCCAGCAGCTTAGCCGTGGTAGCGGGAGGGCAACAAGAGACCCAGTACTTC. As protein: CASSLAVVAGGQQETQYF.

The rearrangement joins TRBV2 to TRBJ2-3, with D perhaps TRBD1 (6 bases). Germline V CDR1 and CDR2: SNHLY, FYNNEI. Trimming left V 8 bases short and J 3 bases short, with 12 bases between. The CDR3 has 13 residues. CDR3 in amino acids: CASLRDTTDTQYF. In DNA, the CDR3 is TGTGCCAGCCTCCGGGACACAACAGATACGCAGTATTTT.

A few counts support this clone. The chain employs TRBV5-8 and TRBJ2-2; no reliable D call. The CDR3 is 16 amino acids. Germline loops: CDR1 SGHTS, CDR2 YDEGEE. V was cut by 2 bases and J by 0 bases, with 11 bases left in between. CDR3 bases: TGTGCCAGCAGCTTCGGCCAGCCCGCGAACACCGGGGAGCTGTTTTTT. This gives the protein CASSFGQPANTGELFF.

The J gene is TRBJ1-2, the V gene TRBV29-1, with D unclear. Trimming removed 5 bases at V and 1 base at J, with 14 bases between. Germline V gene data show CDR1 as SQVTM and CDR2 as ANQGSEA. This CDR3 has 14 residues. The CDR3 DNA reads TGCAGCGTTCCCCCCGGCGGGGATAACTATGGCTACACCTTC. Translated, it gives CSVPPGGDNYGYTF.

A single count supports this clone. The CDR3 nucleotides are TGTGCCAGCAGTTCCGAACAGTTACCCTACGAGCAGTACTTC. This codes for CASSSEQLPYEQYF. J is TRBJ2-7 and V is TRBV28; no definite D call. Per germline, CDR1 MDHEN and CDR2 SYDVKM. V was pared by 4 bases and J by 2 bases, with 12 bases between. The CDR3 covers 14 residues.

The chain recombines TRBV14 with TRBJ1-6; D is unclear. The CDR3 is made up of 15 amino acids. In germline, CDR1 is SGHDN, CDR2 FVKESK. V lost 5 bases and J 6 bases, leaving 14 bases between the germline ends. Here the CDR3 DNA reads TGTGCCAGCAGCTCAAGACCCGCCTTTAATTCACCCCTCCACTTT. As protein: CASSSRPAFNSPLHF.

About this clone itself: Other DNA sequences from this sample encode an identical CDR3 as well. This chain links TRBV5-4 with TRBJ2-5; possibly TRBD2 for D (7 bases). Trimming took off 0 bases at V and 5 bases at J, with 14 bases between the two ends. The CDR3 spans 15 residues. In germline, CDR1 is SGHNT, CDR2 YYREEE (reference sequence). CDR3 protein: CASSLAGGPGETQYF. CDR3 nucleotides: TGTGCCAGCAGCTTGGCCGGGGGGCCGGGGGAGACCCAGTACTTC.

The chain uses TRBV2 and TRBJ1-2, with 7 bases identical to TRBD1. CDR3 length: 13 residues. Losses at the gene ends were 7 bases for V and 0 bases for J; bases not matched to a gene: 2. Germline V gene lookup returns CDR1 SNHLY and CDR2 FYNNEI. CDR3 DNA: TGTGCCAGCAAGGACAGGCCTAACTATGGCTACACCTTC. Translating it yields CASKDRPNYGYTF.

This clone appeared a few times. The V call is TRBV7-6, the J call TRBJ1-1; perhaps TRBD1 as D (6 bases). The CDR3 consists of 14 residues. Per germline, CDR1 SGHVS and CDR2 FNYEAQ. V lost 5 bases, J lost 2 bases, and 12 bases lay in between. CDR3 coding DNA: TGTGCCAGCAGCCCCCGGACAGCAAACACTGAAGCTTTCTTT. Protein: CASSPRTANTEAFF.

The CDR3 DNA follows: TGTGCCAGTAGTAAGCCGGGGCTCCCGTACGAGCAGTACTTC. Its protein is CASSKPGLPYEQYF. The chain joins TRBV19 to TRBJ2-7; either TRBD1 or TRBD2 may supply D (5 bases each). The CDR3 has 14 amino acids. Trimming removed 4 bases at V and 4 bases at J, with 14 bases between. The V gene's germline CDR1 is LNHDA and CDR2 SQIVND (reference sequence).

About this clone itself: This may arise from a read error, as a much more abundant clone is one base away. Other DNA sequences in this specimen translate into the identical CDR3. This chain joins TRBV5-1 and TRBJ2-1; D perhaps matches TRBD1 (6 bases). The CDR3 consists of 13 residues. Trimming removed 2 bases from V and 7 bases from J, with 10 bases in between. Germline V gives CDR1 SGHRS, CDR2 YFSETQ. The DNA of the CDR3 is TGCGCCAGCAGCTTTGGACAGTATAATGAGCAGTTCTTC. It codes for CASSFGQYNEQFF.

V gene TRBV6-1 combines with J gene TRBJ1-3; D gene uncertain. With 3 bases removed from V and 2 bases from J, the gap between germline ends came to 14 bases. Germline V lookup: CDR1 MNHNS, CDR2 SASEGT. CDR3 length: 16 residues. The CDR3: CASSDSLRTPGNTIYF. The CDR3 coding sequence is TGTGCCAGCAGTGATAGTCTGAGGACGCCTGGAAACACCATATATTTT.

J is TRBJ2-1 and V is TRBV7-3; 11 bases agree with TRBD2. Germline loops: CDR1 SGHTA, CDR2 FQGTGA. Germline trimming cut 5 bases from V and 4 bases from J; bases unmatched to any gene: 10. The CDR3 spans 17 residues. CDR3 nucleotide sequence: TGTGCCAGCAGCCCCCAGGTGGCTAGCGGGAGGTACAATGAGCAGTTCTTC. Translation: CASSPQVASGRYNEQFF.

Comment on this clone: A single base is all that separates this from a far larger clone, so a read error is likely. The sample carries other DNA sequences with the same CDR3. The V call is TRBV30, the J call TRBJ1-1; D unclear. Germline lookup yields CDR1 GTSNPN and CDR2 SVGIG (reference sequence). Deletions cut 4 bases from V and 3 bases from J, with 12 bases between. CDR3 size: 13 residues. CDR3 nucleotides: TGTGCCTGGACTCCTCAACCCCACACTGAAGCTTTCTTT. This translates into CAWTPQPHTEAFF.

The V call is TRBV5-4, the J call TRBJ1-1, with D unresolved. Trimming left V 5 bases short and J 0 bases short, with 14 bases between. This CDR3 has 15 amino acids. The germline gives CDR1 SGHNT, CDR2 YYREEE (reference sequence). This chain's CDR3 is CASRSQGRMNTEAFF. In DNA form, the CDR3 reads TGTGCCAGCAGGTCCCAAGGCAGGATGAACACTGAAGCTTTCTTT. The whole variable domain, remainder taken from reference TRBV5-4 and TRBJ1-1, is ETGVTQSPTHLIKTRGQQVTLRCSSQSGHNTVSWYQQALGQGPQFIFQYYREEENGRGNFPPRFSGLQFPNYSSELNVNALELDDSALYLCASRSQGRMNTEAFFGQGTRLTVV.

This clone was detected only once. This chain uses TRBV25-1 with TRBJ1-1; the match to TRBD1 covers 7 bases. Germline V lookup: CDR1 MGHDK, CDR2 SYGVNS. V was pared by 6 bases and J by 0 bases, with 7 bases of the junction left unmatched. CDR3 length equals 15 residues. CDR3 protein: CASRYRGQMNTEAFF. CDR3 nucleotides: TGTGCCAGCAGATACAGGGGCCAAATGAACACTGAAGCTTTCTTT.

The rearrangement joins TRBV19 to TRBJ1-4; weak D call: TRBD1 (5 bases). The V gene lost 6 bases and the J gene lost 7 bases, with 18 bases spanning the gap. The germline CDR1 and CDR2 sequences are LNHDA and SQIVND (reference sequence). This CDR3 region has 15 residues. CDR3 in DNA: TGTGCCAGTAGCGCTGGGGGGGAACTTGGTGAAAAACTGTTTTTT. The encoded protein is CASSAGGELGEKLFF.

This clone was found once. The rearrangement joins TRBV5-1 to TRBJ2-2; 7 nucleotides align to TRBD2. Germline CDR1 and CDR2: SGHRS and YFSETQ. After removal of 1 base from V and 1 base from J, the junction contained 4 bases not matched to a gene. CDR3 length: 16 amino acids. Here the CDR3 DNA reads TGCGCCAGCAGCTTGAGCCCTAGCGGGAACACCGGGGAGCTGTTTTTT. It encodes CASSLSPSGNTGELFF.

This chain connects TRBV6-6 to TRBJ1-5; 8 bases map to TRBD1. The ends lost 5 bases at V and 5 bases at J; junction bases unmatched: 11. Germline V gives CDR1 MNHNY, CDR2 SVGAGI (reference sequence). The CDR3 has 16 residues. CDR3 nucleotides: TGTGCCAGCAGTACCTCCGGGACAGGAGGTTATCAGCCCCAGCATTTT. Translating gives CASSTSGTGGYQPQHF.